This T cell receptor (beta chain) comes out of a study of shared clonotypes between healthy human individuals. About the research overall: There were three CD4 naive, three CD4 memory, two CD8 naive and one CD8 memory plates per donor. Study results and caveats: Around 5% of naive CD4 clonotypes were common to four donors.

Deep-level settings were used for running the assay. In the study's own analysis: ImmunoSEQ gave junction-only sequences without quality scores, so filtering differed. The protocol was immunoSEQ multiplex PCR, while the TCRdb copy is restricted to in-frame clones and leaves out a portion. V, J and clone size were drawn from that table, and D and trimming were deduced from the DNA. The sample has around 580,000 clones; 95% to 98% are singletons. Germline V gene sequence: CDR1 SGHDN, CDR2 FVKESK. Trimming left V 1 base short and J 1 base short, with 8 bases between. The CDR3 is 14 residues long. Regarding this clone: The target antigen is unknown. This sample also contains other DNA sequences that code for the same CDR3.

Selected positively for CCR7 and CD45RO-negative, naive CD8 cells excluded terminally differentiated effector memory CD45RA+ cells. The rearrangement joins TRBV14 to TRBJ2-7; D might be TRBD2 (6 bases). The sequence was obtained from a man aged 25-45 years in good health. Sample: naive CD8+ T cells sorted from blood. The chain's CDR3 is CASSQAGVSYEQYF. Here the CDR3 DNA reads TGTGCCAGCAGCCAAGCGGGAGTATCCTACGAGCAGTACTTC.